The present T cell receptor (beta chain) was sequenced within a study of T cells in Graves' hyperthyroidism and ophthalmopathy. The CDR3 has 15 amino acids. The V gene's germline CDR1 is LGHDT and CDR2 YNNKEL (reference sequence). V was pared by 0 bases and J by 2 bases, with 11 bases between. The CDR3 regions of TCR beta were amplified from RNA transcripts. With the HTBI primer set, the TCR CDR3 went through a first round of RT-PCR. TCRdb re-analysed the multiplex PCR reads in MiXCR, keeping a single row per CDR3 protein. This sample has about half a million distinct CDR3 sequences; roughly a quarter occur once, and the top ten carry around 11%.

This clonotype originated in a woman aged 30 to 39 with Graves' ophthalmopathy. The rearrangement joins TRBV3-1 to TRBJ2-7; D assignment may be TRBD1 or TRBD2 (5 bases each). The sequenced material came from blood. For the CDR3, the DNA is TGTGCCAGCAGCCAAGAGTCAGGGACCGCCTACGAGCAGTACTTC. The encoded protein is CASSQESGTAYEQYF.